A single sample gave rise to the 21 T cell receptor beta chains below, sequenced in a study of cytomegalovirus exposure and HLA in healthy donors. Researchers ran the PCR with 60 Vbeta and 13 Jbeta primers. Libraries were prepared by immunoSEQ multiplex PCR; TCRdb keeps only in-frame clonotypes and omits some of them. The table records about 120,000 clones, approximately 81% of them present only once. Sequencing was done on a sample of PBMCs. These receptors came from a man in his thirties or forties in good health and CMV-seropositive.

As for this clone: Relative to the germline gene, one junction end is altered; a read error may explain this. The CDR3 sequence: CASSLSPPGGPSGANGLTF. The CDR3 DNA sequence: TGTGCCAGCAGTTTAAGTCCCCCGGGGGGGCCTTCTGGGGCCAACGGCCTGACTTTC. This chain uses TRBV28 with TRBJ2-6; 8 bases match TRBD2. This CDR3 is built from 19 residues. Looked up from germline, CDR1 is MDHEN and CDR2 is SYDVKM.

The chain links TRBV19 to TRBJ2-3; D possibly corresponds to TRBD1 (5 bases). The V gene's germline CDR1 is LNHDA and CDR2 SQIVND (reference sequence). The germline V and J ends were trimmed by 0 bases and 0 bases, with 10 bases remaining between them. The CDR3 length is 16 residues. The CDR3 coding sequence is TGTGCCAGTAGTATAGATAGGACATCTAGCACAGATACGCAGTATTTT. Encoded protein: CASSIDRTSSTDTQYF.

V usage is TRBV7-9 and J usage is TRBJ2-1; weak D call: TRBD2 (5 bases). The CDR3 sequence is 13 residues long. CDR1 and CDR2 (germline): SEHNR, FQNEAQ (reference sequence). V dropped 5 bases and J dropped 6 bases, with 11 bases sitting between them. The CDR3 loop is CASSTRGGNEQFF. CDR3 bases: TGTGCCAGCAGCACCCGAGGAGGCAATGAGCAGTTCTTC.

V is TRBV7-3 and J is TRBJ1-1; D is perhaps TRBD1 (6 bases). V lost 2 bases, J lost 4 bases, and 14 bases lay in between. The CDR3 length is 15 residues. Germline V lookup: CDR1 SGHTA, CDR2 FQGTGA. The CDR3 loop reads CASSLSGGTSTEAFF. CDR3 DNA sequence: TGTGCCAGCAGCTTATCTGGGGGCACGAGCACTGAAGCTTTCTTT.

The CDR3 DNA sequence: TGCGCCAGCAGCTTGGACAGCGAGACCCAGTACTTC. This encodes CASSLDSETQYF. The chain couples TRBV5-1 to TRBJ2-5, with D unclear. Germline loops: CDR1 SGHRS, CDR2 YFSETQ. The CDR3 runs to 12 residues. The ends were cut back, 0 bases at V and 5 bases at J, with 5 bases in the middle.

The chain has TRBV15 and TRBJ2-6, with 10 bases that match TRBD1. The ends lost 6 bases at V and 0 bases at J; junction bases unmatched: 20. Germline assignment: CDR1 LNHNV and CDR2 YYDKDF (reference sequence). The CDR3 length is 22 residues. The CDR3 spells CATRPTGPGQGSLISGANVLTF. The CDR3 DNA follows: TGTGCCACCAGACCCACCGGACCGGGACAGGGGAGCCTTATCTCTGGGGCCAACGTCCTGACTTTC.

This clone was observed a single time. The chain employs TRBV27 and TRBJ1-2, with D possibly being TRBD1 (5 bases). V was clipped by 2 bases and J by 7 bases, with 11 bases between them. CDR1 MNHEY and CDR2 SMNVEV come from the germline V gene (reference sequence). This CDR3 spans 13 amino acids. CDR3 nucleotide sequence: TGTGCCAGCAGTTTAAGTAGGGGTAGTGGCTACACCTTC. It specifies CASSLSRGSGYTF.

The J gene is TRBJ1-1, the V gene TRBV11-1; 9 bases are a match to TRBD1. The CDR3 loop spans 18 amino acids. From germline, CDR1 is SGHAT and CDR2 FQDESV (reference sequence). Germline trimming cut 1 base from V and 5 bases from J; bases unmatched to any gene: 14. CDR3 amino acids: CASSLDVSWGQGETEAFF. DNA of the CDR3: TGTGCCAGCAGCTTAGATGTAAGTTGGGGACAGGGAGAAACTGAAGCTTTCTTT.

Regarding this clone: One end of the junction is discordant with germline, which a read error may explain. The gene calls are TRBV20-1 and TRBJ2-7; unclear D gene. This CDR3 has 9 amino acids. CDR1 is DFQATT, CDR2 SNEGSKA, per germline (reference sequence). The CDR3 sequence: CSARDFSLF. The CDR3 nucleotides read TGCAGTGCTAGAGACTTCTCCCTCTTC.

The chain has TRBV4-3 and TRBJ2-1; D may be TRBD2 (5 bases). Between the trimmed V and J ends, which lost 1 base and 10 bases, there was a span of 17 bases. The CDR3 is 15 residues long. Germline-derived CDR1 and CDR2 are LGHNA and YSLEER. CDR3 sequence (DNA): TGCGCCAGCAGCCAAGTGGGCGATGAGGGCGCCGAGCAGTTCTTC. The encoded protein is CASSQVGDEGAEQFF.

The J gene is TRBJ2-5, the V gene TRBV29-1, with D hard to call. The CDR3 is 13 amino acids. Germline V gene lookup returns CDR1 SQVTM and CDR2 ANQGSEA. The V end was cut by 5 bases, the J end by 5 bases, with 15 bases between. For the CDR3, the DNA is TGCAGCGTTCCCGGGTCGACGGTCGAGACCCAGTACTTC. This sequence encodes CSVPGSTVETQYF.

V gene TRBV5-4 combines with J gene TRBJ2-3; TRBD2 matches 8 bases. This CDR3 has 16 residues. With 6 bases clipped from V and 4 bases from J, the junction kept 13 bases outside the gene matches. Germline V gives CDR1 SGHNT, CDR2 YYREEE (reference sequence). The CDR3 DNA sequence: TGTGCCAGCACCCTAACCGGGAGGGCCATCTCAGATACGCAGTATTTT. Its translation: CASTLTGRAISDTQYF.

This rearrangement joins TRBV19 to TRBJ1-1; no clear D gene. CDR1 LNHDA and CDR2 SQIVND come from the germline V gene (reference sequence). This CDR3 is built from 13 residues. Deletions cut 3 bases from V and 4 bases from J, with 9 bases between. CDR3 amino acids: CASSIQRGTEAFF. The CDR3 DNA sequence: TGTGCCAGTAGTATTCAACGGGGCACTGAAGCTTTCTTT.

The V call is TRBV6-1, the J call TRBJ1-4, with D perhaps TRBD1 (6 bases). Germline V lookup: CDR1 MNHNS, CDR2 SASEGT. With 1 base removed from V and 6 bases from J, the gap between germline ends came to 18 bases. The CDR3 runs to 17 residues. The CDR3 loop reads CASSEGLWYREYEKLFF. The CDR3 region has the DNA TGTGCCAGCAGTGAAGGGTTATGGTACAGGGAATATGAAAAACTGTTTTTT.

The chain links TRBV13 to TRBJ2-3; 16 nucleotides agree with TRBD2. CDR3 size: 18 residues. V lost 5 bases and J lost 0; bases outside the gene matches: 5. Germline V gene sequence: CDR1 PRHDT, CDR2 FYEKMQ (reference sequence). CDR3 sequence: CASSAGTSGGGSTDTQYF. The CDR3 coding sequence is TGTGCCAGCAGCGCCGGGACTAGCGGGGGGGGCAGCACAGATACGCAGTATTTT.

This chain uses TRBV7-3 with TRBJ1-1; 9 bases line up with TRBD1. The ends lost 4 bases at V and 0 bases at J; junction bases unmatched: 3. The CDR3 runs to 15 residues. Germline loops: CDR1 SGHTA, CDR2 FQGTGA. CDR3 nucleotide sequence: TGTGCCAGCAGCTCCGGGACAGGGTTGAACACTGAAGCTTTCTTT. Protein: CASSSGTGLNTEAFF.

This chain joins TRBV7-8 and TRBJ2-1; 11 bases align to TRBD2. Germline loops: CDR1 SGHVS, CDR2 FQNEAQ. V lost 5 bases to trimming and J lost 6 bases; unmatched junction nucleotides: 12. The CDR3 contains 17 residues. CDR3 sequence reads: CASSQTIAGGMINEQFF. The CDR3 nucleotides are TGTGCCAGCAGCCAGACAATAGCGGGAGGGATGATCAATGAGCAGTTCTTC.

The rearrangement links TRBV14 to TRBJ2-1; D is unresolved. Trimming stripped 0 bases from V and 2 bases from J, with 8 bases between. CDR3 size: 15 residues. Germline V gene sequence: CDR1 SGHDN, CDR2 FVKESK. The CDR3 spells CASSQDLYAYNEQFF. CDR3 DNA sequence: TGTGCCAGCAGCCAAGATCTCTACGCCTACAATGAGCAGTTCTTC.

The CDR3 DNA reads TGTGCCAGCAGCAGATCGTCCGGGTCCTACAATGAGCAGTTCTTC. This sequence encodes CASSRSSGSYNEQFF. The chain is built from TRBV5-6 and TRBJ2-1; D gene unclear. With 4 bases removed from V and 1 base from J, the gap between germline ends came to 12 bases. The CDR3 has 15 residues. Germline V lookup: CDR1 SGHDT, CDR2 YYEEEE.

This clone was seen a handful of times. The rearrangement joins TRBV7-6 to TRBJ1-1; D ambiguous. Trimming removed 3 bases at V and 3 bases at J, with 8 bases between. The germline gives CDR1 SGHVS, CDR2 FNYEAQ. The CDR3 runs 13 residues. DNA for the CDR3: TGTGCCAGCAGCTTCGGCGGGGACACTGAAGCTTTCTTT. It yields the protein CASSFGGDTEAFF.

This sequence joins TRBV4-3 and TRBJ2-7; the D gene is possibly TRBD1 (5 bases). V was shortened by 1 base and J by 0 bases, with 10 bases between the two germline ends. Germline V gene sequence: CDR1 LGHNA, CDR2 YSLEER. The CDR3 runs to 15 residues. The chain's CDR3 is CASSQGAGFSYEQYF. The CDR3 DNA reads as TGCGCCAGCAGCCAAGGTGCAGGGTTCTCCTACGAGCAGTACTTC.